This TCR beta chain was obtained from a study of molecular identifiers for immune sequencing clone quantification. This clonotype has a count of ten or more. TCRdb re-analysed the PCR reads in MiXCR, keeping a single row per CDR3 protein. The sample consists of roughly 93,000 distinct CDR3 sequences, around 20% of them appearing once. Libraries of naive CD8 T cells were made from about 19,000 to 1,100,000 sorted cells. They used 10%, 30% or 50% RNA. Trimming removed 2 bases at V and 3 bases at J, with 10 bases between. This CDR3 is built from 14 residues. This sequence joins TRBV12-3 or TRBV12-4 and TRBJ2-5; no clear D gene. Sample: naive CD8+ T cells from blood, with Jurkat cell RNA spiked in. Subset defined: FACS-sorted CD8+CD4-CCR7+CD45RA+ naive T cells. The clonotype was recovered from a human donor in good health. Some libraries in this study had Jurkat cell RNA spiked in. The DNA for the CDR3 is TGTGCCAGCAGTTTAACCACAGAAAAAGAGACCCAGTACTTC. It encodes CASSLTTEKETQYF.